One T cell receptor beta chain is described in this entry. This CDR3 has 15 residues. The V gene's germline CDR1 is SNHLY and CDR2 FYNNEI. J gave up 3 bases and V 6 bases, and 0 bases lay outside the gene matches. Authors' analysis steps: Scientists estimated how many nucleated cells there were by amplifying reference gene primers. Data came from immunoSEQ multiplex PCR; TCRdb stores just in-frame clones and leaves some out. V and J calls plus clone size are reproduced from that table; the DNA served to infer D and trimming. The repertoire holds under 250,000 clones, with about 82% as singletons. This sample is drawn from a study of blood T cell repertoires in COVID-19. Overall study: Both acute and convalescent COVID-19 samples were obtained from the United States, Italy and Spain. PBMCs, B-cell-depleted T cells, or T cells were the source of the cDNA or gDNA that made up the material.

The sequence was collected from a woman aged 55 to 70 with active or convalescent COVID-19. The sequenced sample consisted of peripheral blood. The chain uses TRBV2 and TRBJ2-1; TRBD2 matches at 15 bases. CDR3 sequence: CASRGLAGGYNEQFF. CDR3 sequence (DNA): TGTGCCAGCAGGGGACTAGCGGGGGGCTACAATGAGCAGTTCTTC.